The source of this TCR beta chain is a study of sequential checkpoint blockade in melanoma. Assay used: immunoSEQ multiplex PCR; TCRdb lists only in-frame clones, some missing. The table records tens of thousands of clones, roughly 80% of them present only once. CDR3 size: 14 residues. V shed 4 bases and J shed 0 bases, with 9 bases lying between them. Germline V gene data show CDR1 as SSHAT and CDR2 as FNYEAQ (reference sequence). Treatment denoted: randomized to nivolumab then ipilimumab (arm A) or the reverse (arm B). This clonotype was obtained from a human donor with melanoma. Sequenced here: CD8+ T cells sorted from blood (inferred from file names), sampled from a patient given nivolumab and ipilimumab in sequence. The chain employs TRBV7-7 and TRBJ2-5; unclear D gene. In DNA form, the CDR3 reads TGTGCCAGCAGCTACACACCGTACCAAGAGACCCAGTACTTC. This codes for CASSYTPYQETQYF.